These T cell receptor beta chains were read from a single sample in a study of immune characterization of retroperitoneal liposarcoma. TCRdb ran MiXCR on the PCR reads and lists one entry per CDR3 protein. The table has 7,000 or so distinct CDR3 sequences, about 31% seen once. Sample: tumor tissue. Receptors originate from a female donor with retroperitoneal liposarcoma. CDR3s include the opening cysteine and the closing phenylalanine or tryptophan. The D gene is left open where the match is weak. Clone size is given for some rows only: seen once, a few or many times, or a class if the clone is expanded.

cdr3_aa	cdr3_nt	d_call	clone_size	cdr3_length	v_call	j_call
CASSGLAGRANVLTF	TGTGCCAGCAGTGGTTTAGCGGGCCGGGCCAACGTCCTGACTTTC	TRBD2	few	15	TRBV6-1	TRBJ2-6
CASSFTGDPEQYF	TGTGCCAGCAGCTTTACAGGGGACCCCGAGCAGTACTTC	TRBD1	few	13	TRBV7-2	TRBJ2-7
CASSLLYQETQYF	TGTGCCAGCAGCTTGTTGTACCAAGAGACCCAGTACTTC	.	medium-sized	13	TRBV11-2	TRBJ2-5
CASSQSGSSYNEQFF	TGTGCCAGCAGTCAAAGCGGGAGCTCCTACAATGAGCAGTTCTTC	TRBD2	.	15	TRBV6-1	TRBJ2-1
CASSRGGLDTQYF	TGTGCCAGCAGTAGGGGCGGGCTTGATACGCAGTATTTT	.	.	13	TRBV6-5	TRBJ2-3
CASSFVGSYEQYF	TGTGCCAGCAGTTTCGTCGGATCCTACGAGCAGTACTTC	.	.	13	TRBV28	TRBJ2-7
CASSFRETQYF	TGCGCCAGCAGCTTCAGGGAGACCCAGTACTTC	.	.	11	TRBV5-1	TRBJ2-5
CSVGSGELFF	TGCAGCGTTGGTAGCGGGGAGCTGTTTTTT	.	few	10	TRBV29-1	TRBJ2-2
CASSSDRVYEQYF	TGTGCCAGCAGCTCTGACCGAGTCTACGAGCAGTACTTC	.	many	13	TRBV7-9	TRBJ2-7
CASSLGREQPQHF	TGTGCCAGCAGCTTAGGTAGGGAACAGCCCCAGCATTTT	.	.	13	TRBV7-8	TRBJ1-5
CASSLAWPDTQYF	TGTGCCAGCAGCTTAGCCTGGCCAGATACGCAGTATTTT	.	many	13	TRBV7-9	TRBJ2-3
CASSSGPHEQYF	TGCGCCAGCAGCTCCGGCCCCCATGAGCAGTACTTC	.	.	12	TRBV5-1	TRBJ2-7
CASSLSRGEYNEQYF	TGTGCCAGCAGCTTGAGTAGGGGAGAGTACAATGAGCAGTACTTC	.	.	15	TRBV7-2	TRBJ2-5
CASSIETTGELFF	TGTGCCAGTAGTATAGAGACCACCGGGGAGCTGTTTTTT	.	few	13	TRBV19	TRBJ2-2
CASSFQKGDGELFF	TGTGCCAGCAGCTTTCAGAAAGGTGACGGGGAGCTGTTTTTT	.	many	14	TRBV7-9	TRBJ2-2
CASRERGLFYEQYF	TGTGCCAGCAGAGAAAGGGGGCTTTTTTACGAGCAGTACTTC	TRBD1	medium-sized	14	TRBV28	TRBJ2-7
CASSLLWGQETQYF	TGTGCCAGCAGCTTACTATGGGGTCAAGAGACCCAGTACTTC	.	.	14	TRBV7-2	TRBJ2-5
CASSATSGSETQYF	TGTGCCAGCAGCGCGACTAGCGGGAGTGAGACCCAGTACTTC	TRBD2	many	14	TRBV5-4	TRBJ2-5
CASSPTSGRAGEQYF	TGTGCCAGCAGTCCCACTAGCGGGAGGGCCGGTGAGCAGTACTTC	TRBD2	.	15	TRBV6-1	TRBJ2-7